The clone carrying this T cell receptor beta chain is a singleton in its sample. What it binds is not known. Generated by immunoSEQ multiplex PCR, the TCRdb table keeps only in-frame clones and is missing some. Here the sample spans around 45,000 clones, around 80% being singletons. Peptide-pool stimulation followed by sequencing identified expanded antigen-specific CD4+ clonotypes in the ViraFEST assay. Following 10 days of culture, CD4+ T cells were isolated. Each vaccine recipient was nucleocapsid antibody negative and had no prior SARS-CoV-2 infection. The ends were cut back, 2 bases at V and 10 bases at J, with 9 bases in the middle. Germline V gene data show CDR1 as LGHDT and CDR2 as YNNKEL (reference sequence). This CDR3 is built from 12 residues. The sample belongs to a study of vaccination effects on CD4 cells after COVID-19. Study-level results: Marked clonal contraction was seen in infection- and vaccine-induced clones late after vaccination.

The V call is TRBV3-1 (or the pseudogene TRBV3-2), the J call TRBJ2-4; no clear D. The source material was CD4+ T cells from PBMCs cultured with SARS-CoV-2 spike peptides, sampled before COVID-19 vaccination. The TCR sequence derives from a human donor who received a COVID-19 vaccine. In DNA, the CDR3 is TGTGCCAGCAGCCAACAGGTTGGGATTCAGTACTTC. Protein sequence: CASSQQVGIQYF.